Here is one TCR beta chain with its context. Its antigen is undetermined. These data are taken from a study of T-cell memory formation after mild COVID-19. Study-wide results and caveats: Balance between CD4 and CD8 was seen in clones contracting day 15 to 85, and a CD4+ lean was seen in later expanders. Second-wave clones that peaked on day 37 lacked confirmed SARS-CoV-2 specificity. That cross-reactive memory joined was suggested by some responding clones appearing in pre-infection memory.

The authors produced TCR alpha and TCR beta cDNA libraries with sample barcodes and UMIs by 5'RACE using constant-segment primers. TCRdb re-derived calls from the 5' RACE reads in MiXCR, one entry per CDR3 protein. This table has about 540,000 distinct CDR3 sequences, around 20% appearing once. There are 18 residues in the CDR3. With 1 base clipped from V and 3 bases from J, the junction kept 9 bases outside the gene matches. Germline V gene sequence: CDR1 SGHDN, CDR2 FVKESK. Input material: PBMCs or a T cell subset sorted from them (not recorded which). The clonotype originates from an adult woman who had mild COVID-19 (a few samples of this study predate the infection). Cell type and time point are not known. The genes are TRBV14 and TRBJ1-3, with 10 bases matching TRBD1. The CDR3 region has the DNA TGTGCCAGCAGCCAAGCTACCCTCCGGGACAGGGGTGGAAACACCATATATTTT. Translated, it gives CASSQATLRDRGGNTIYF.